Listed below are T cell receptor beta chains from one sample, sequenced in a study of T cells in tuberculosis. Generated by immunoSEQ multiplex PCR, the TCRdb table keeps only in-frame clones and is missing some. This repertoire shows 30,000 to 40,000 clones, approximately 94% found once; its top ten account for around 4.2%. The sample here was PBMCs, taken at tuberculosis diagnosis. The receptors here all came from an adult with tuberculosis. CDR3s include the opening cysteine and the closing phenylalanine or tryptophan. The D gene is left open where the match is weak. Expanded clones are given a class, and other clones once, few, many or no size at all.

CDR3nt,CDR3aa,v_gene,d_gene,j_gene,abundance
TGTGCCAGCAGCTTATCGACAGGCTCCAATGAGCAGTTCTTC,CASSLSTGSNEQFF,TRBV7-2,NA,TRBJ2-1,NA
TGTGCCAGCAGTAGGGGGACAGCGAACACTGAAGCTTTCTTT,CASSRGTANTEAFF,TRBV2,TRBD1,TRBJ1-1,once
TGTGCCAGCAGCATCCCGGACAGGGAAAACGAAAAACTGTTTTTT,CASSIPDRENEKLFF,TRBV11-3,TRBD1,TRBJ1-4,NA
TGTGCCAGTCGGGACAGGGGGGGTTCCTACGAGCAGTACTTC,CASRDRGGSYEQYF,TRBV19,TRBD1,TRBJ2-7,NA
TGTGCCAGCAGCGAAAGCGGGGCGGGCGAGCAGTACTTC,CASSESGAGEQYF,TRBV9,TRBD2,TRBJ2-7,NA
TGTGCCAGCATCTTCAGTCCAGGGACCGGGGAGCTGTTTTTT,CASIFSPGTGELFF,TRBV7-2,NA,TRBJ2-2,NA
TGCGCCAGCAGCCGACGAATTCTAGCGGGGGACACCGGGGAGCTGTTTTTT,CASSRRILAGDTGELFF,TRBV5-1,TRBD2,TRBJ2-2,NA
TGTGCCAGCAACCCCGGGACAGCCTTTGACACTGAAGCTTTCTTT,CASNPGTAFDTEAFF,TRBV2,TRBD1,TRBJ1-1,NA
TGTGCCAGCAGCCGCCAGTACAGGGAAGGGGACTATGGCTACACCTTC,CASSRQYREGDYGYTF,TRBV14,NA,TRBJ1-2,NA
TGTGCCAGCAGTTTATTAAACACGGGGTATGGCTACACCTTC,CASSLLNTGYGYTF,TRBV28,NA,TRBJ1-2,NA
TGTGCCAGCAGTTCCAATGGCAGGGTACAAGAGACCCAGTACTTC,CASSSNGRVQETQYF,TRBV6-5,NA,TRBJ2-5,NA
TGTGCCAGTAGTAAGTGGGGACAGGGGAACACTGAAGCTTTCTTT,CASSKWGQGNTEAFF,TRBV19,TRBD1,TRBJ1-1,NA
TGTGCCACCAGCAGGGATCTGGGACTAGCAAAAGAGACCCAGTACTTC,CATSRDLGLAKETQYF,TRBV15,TRBD2,TRBJ2-5,NA
TGTGCCAGCAGCTTGGGGGGAATATATAATTCACCCCTCCACTTT,CASSLGGIYNSPLHF,TRBV7-9,NA,TRBJ1-6,NA
TGTGCTAGTGGTTTGGTACCTGCTAACAATGAGCAGTTCTTC,CASGLVPANNEQFF,TRBV12-5,NA,TRBJ2-1,NA
TGCAGTGGCCAGGATAATGAAAAACTGTTTTTT,CSGQDNEKLFF,TRBV20-1,NA,TRBJ1-4,NA
TGCGCCAGCAGCTTGGTTGGGACACAAGCCTACAATGAGCAGTTCTTC,CASSLVGTQAYNEQFF,TRBV5-1,NA,TRBJ2-1,NA
TGTGCCAGCAGCTTGGCCATAACAGGGCACCACACCGGGGAGCTGTTTTTT,CASSLAITGHHTGELFF,TRBV5-6,NA,TRBJ2-2,NA
TGTGCCAGCAGCCGGAGAGACCGCTCTGGAAACACCATATATTTT,CASSRRDRSGNTIYF,TRBV7-8,NA,TRBJ1-3,NA
TGCGCCAGCAGCTCGACCGGGACAGAGACAGATACGCAGTATTTT,CASSSTGTETDTQYF,TRBV5-1,TRBD1,TRBJ2-3,NA
TGTGCCTGGAGTGTATCAGGGGGCAATCAGCCCCAGCATTTT,CAWSVSGGNQPQHF,TRBV30,NA,TRBJ1-5,NA
TGTGCCAGCAGTGAGGGGACAGGGGTAAGGAGTGAAGCTTTCTTT,CASSEGTGVRSEAFF,TRBV25-1,TRBD1,TRBJ1-1,NA
TGTGCCAGCAGCGATAGACAGGGGAGGGGAGAAAAACTGTTTTTT,CASSDRQGRGEKLFF,TRBV2,TRBD1,TRBJ1-4,NA
TGTGCCAGCAGTTTGGGGATAGGGGGTCAGCCCCAGCATTTT,CASSLGIGGQPQHF,TRBV27,NA,TRBJ1-5,NA
TGTGCCAGCAGCCAATCAGTACTAGCGGGGGGTTGGGAGACCCAGTACTTC,CASSQSVLAGGWETQYF,TRBV5-6,TRBD2,TRBJ2-5,NA
TGTGCCAGCAGTTACTCCGGGACTAGCGGGGGCGAGCAGTACTTC,CASSYSGTSGGEQYF,TRBV6-5,TRBD2,TRBJ2-7,NA
TGCAGCGCCGCTACGAACGGAGGGGCAGATACGCAGTATTTT,CSAATNGGADTQYF,TRBV29-1,NA,TRBJ2-3,NA
TGCGCCAGCAGCCGACAAGGGCGGGGACTAGCGGGGGGCAACTCCTACGAGCAGTACTTC,CASSRQGRGLAGGNSYEQYF,TRBV4-1,TRBD2,TRBJ2-7,NA
TGCGCCAGCAGGGAACTAGCGGGGGGGCCCGGGGAGCTGTTTTTT,CASRELAGGPGELFF,TRBV10-2,TRBD2,TRBJ2-2,once
TGTGCCAGCAGGTTTAGCGGGGGGGATACAGATACGCAGTATTTT,CASRFSGGDTDTQYF,TRBV7-8,TRBD2,TRBJ2-3,NA
TGTGCCAGCAGTGAAAGGTCGACTGGTAATTCACCCCTCCACTTT,CASSERSTGNSPLHF,TRBV6-1,NA,TRBJ1-6,NA
TGTGCCAGCAGTTTACAGGGGGCTTTTGGAGATACGCAGTATTTT,CASSLQGAFGDTQYF,TRBV2,TRBD1,TRBJ2-3,NA
TGTGCCAGCAGCACGGGGGGACTAGCGGGGACAGATACGCAGTATTTT,CASSTGGLAGTDTQYF,TRBV5-5,TRBD2,TRBJ2-3,once
TGCGCCAGCAGCTTGACCGGTCGGACTAGCGGATACACCGGGGAGCTGTTTTTT,CASSLTGRTSGYTGELFF,TRBV5-1,TRBD2,TRBJ2-2,NA
TGTGCCAGCAGCTACCCCGGGACTAGCGGGGGGAAGGGAGATACGCAGTATTTT,CASSYPGTSGGKGDTQYF,TRBV7-9,TRBD2,TRBJ2-3,NA
TGTGCCAGCAGTTACCCCATGGCAGGGGCCTATAATTCACCCCTCCACTTT,CASSYPMAGAYNSPLHF,TRBV28,NA,TRBJ1-6,NA
TGCGCCAGCAGAGACCTGGGACAGGACAACTATGGCTACACCTTC,CASRDLGQDNYGYTF,TRBV4-1,TRBD1,TRBJ1-2,NA
TGTGCCAGCAGCCAGCCGGGACAGGGAACCTACGAGCAGTACTTC,CASSQPGQGTYEQYF,TRBV7-9,TRBD1,TRBJ2-7,NA
TGCGCCAGCAGCCATGGAGGACTAGCGGGGGGGCCAAGGGCAGATACGCAGTATTTT,CASSHGGLAGGPRADTQYF,TRBV4-1,TRBD2,TRBJ2-3,NA
TGTGCCATCAGTGATCGGGCAGGGGGGCCTGGCTACACCTTC,CAISDRAGGPGYTF,TRBV10-3,TRBD1,TRBJ1-2,NA
TGTGCCGTTAGGGACACCCGATCCTATAATTCACCCCTCCACTTT,CAVRDTRSYNSPLHF,TRBV19,NA,TRBJ1-6,NA
TGTGCCAGTAGTTTCTCCAGTGAAGCTTTCTTT,CASSFSSEAFF,TRBV19,NA,TRBJ1-1,NA
TGTGCCAGCAGTAAGCCGGGAGGGGGGGACACTGAAGCTTTCTTT,CASSKPGGGDTEAFF,TRBV6-6,NA,TRBJ1-1,NA
TGCAGCGTTGAACCCCTCAGACAGCGCCAAGAGACCCAGTACTTC,CSVEPLRQRQETQYF,TRBV29-1,NA,TRBJ2-5,NA
TGTGCCAGCAAAAGACAGGGGGAATACATTCAGTACTTC,CASKRQGEYIQYF,TRBV27,TRBD1,TRBJ2-4,NA
TGTGCCAGCAGTCTCAATGGGCAGTGGCAACTCTCTGGGGCCAACGTCCTGACTTTC,CASSLNGQWQLSGANVLTF,TRBV27,NA,TRBJ2-6,once